This T cell receptor (beta chain) was recovered during a study of blood T cell repertoires in COVID-19. J was trimmed by 1 base and V by 1 base; bases with no gene match: 4. Germline assignment: CDR1 SGHRS and CDR2 YFSETQ. The CDR3 consists of 16 residues. Sequencing used immunoSEQ multiplex PCR; TCRdb keeps in-frame clones, though not all of them. The repertoire has 250,000 to 300,000 clones, around 90% of them found once; the top ten carry about 2.2%. The chain recombines TRBV5-1 with TRBJ2-3, with TRBD2 matching over 9 bases. Sequences were obtained from peripheral blood. This receptor was taken from a woman in her 50s who had recovered from COVID-19. The CDR3 is CASSLRQRGGTDTQYF. The DNA of the CDR3 is TGCGCCAGCAGCTTGAGGCAGCGGGGGGGCACAGATACGCAGTATTTT.